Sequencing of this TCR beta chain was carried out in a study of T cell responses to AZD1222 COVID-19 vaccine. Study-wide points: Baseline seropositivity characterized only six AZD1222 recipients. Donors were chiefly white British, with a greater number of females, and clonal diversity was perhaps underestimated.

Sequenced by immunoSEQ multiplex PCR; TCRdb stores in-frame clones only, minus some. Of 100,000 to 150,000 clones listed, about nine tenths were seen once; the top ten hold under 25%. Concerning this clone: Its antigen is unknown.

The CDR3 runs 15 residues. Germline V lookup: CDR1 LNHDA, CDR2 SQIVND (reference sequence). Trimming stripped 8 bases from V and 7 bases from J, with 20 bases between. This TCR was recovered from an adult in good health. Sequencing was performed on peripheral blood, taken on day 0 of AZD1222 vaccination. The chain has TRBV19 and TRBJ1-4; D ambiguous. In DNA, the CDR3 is TGTGCCAGTCAAACACAGAAGGGCGCTCGTGAAAAACTGTTTTTT. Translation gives CASQTQKGAREKLFF.